These 15 T cell receptor beta chains originate from one sample sequenced in a study of blood T cell repertoires in COVID-19 (dated by TCRdb to 2020 to 2022). Library preparation used the immunoSEQ multiplex PCR assay. TCRdb stores this immuneACCESS table with in-frame sequences only. Part of the clones is absent; in the studies checked, under half of the shortfall reflects unresolved V genes, and no reason is known for the rest. The sample table records about 410,000 clones; about nine tenths of these occur just once. The ten largest clones add up to almost 1.5% of the sample. Sequencing was performed on peripheral blood. These receptors were obtained from a woman aged 25-40 years with active or convalescent COVID-19.

The chain couples TRBV7-2 to TRBJ2-1; TRBD2 matches 9 bases. This CDR3 has 17 residues. V shed 3 bases and J 10 bases; nucleotides not matched to a gene: 16. Germline V lookup: CDR1 SGHTA, CDR2 FQGNSA. For the CDR3, the DNA is TGTGCCAGCAGCTTGCTCGTAGAGGCTAGCGGGAAAGCGGAGCAGTTCTTC. Residues: CASSLLVEASGKAEQFF.

Concerning this clone: A much larger clone differs from this one at a single base, so this may be a read error. The chain couples TRBV11-3 to TRBJ2-1; 13 bases line up with TRBD2. The CDR3 extends over 15 amino acids. J lost 6 bases, V lost 3 bases, and 2 bases had no gene match. Germline values: CDR1 SGHNT, CDR2 YENEEA. CDR3 nucleotide sequence: TGTGCCAGCAGCTTGGGACTAGCGGGGATCAATGAGCAGTTCTTC. It encodes CASSLGLAGINEQFF.

The chain recombines TRBV28 with TRBJ2-1; TRBD2 matches at 10 bases. V shed 3 bases, J shed 9 bases, and the junction held 11 bases outside the gene matches. Germline assignment: CDR1 MDHEN and CDR2 SYDVKM. The CDR3 is made up of 16 amino acids. The CDR3 DNA sequence: TGTGCCAGCAGTTTCCAGGGGGCTAGCGGGGGTCTTGAGCAGTTCTTC. It codes for CASSFQGASGGLEQFF.

This sequence joins TRBV7-9 and TRBJ2-3, with TRBD2 matching over 11 bases. The CDR3 covers 12 residues. V shed 2 bases and J 13 bases; nucleotides not matched to a gene: 2. The germline gives CDR1 SEHNR, CDR2 FQNEAQ (reference sequence). CDR3 in amino acids: CASSLTSGGEYF. CDR3 nucleotides: TGTGCCAGCAGCTTAACTAGCGGGGGAGAGTATTTT.

The rearrangement uses TRBV7-8 and TRBJ1-1; 7 nucleotides agree with TRBD1. V lost 5 bases, J lost 1 base, and 10 bases stayed unmatched. This CDR3 region has 16 residues. Germline V gene sequence: CDR1 SGHVS, CDR2 FQNEAQ. CDR3: CASSGDSFGGNTEAFF. DNA for the CDR3: TGTGCCAGCAGCGGGGACAGTTTCGGGGGGAACACTGAAGCTTTCTTT.

The V gene is TRBV3-1 (or the pseudogene TRBV3-2), the J gene TRBJ1-2; possible D gene TRBD1, 6 bases. V lost 0 bases and J lost 6, with 17 bases in between. In germline, CDR1 is LGHDT, CDR2 YNNKEL (reference sequence). The CDR3 is 16 amino acids. The CDR3: CASSQDRSRGLHGYTF. For the CDR3, the DNA is TGTGCCAGCAGCCAAGATCGGAGCAGGGGCCTACATGGCTACACCTTC.

The V gene is TRBV4-1, the J gene TRBJ2-3; 16 bases align to TRBD2. CDR1 is MGHRA and CDR2 is YSYEKL in the germline V gene. The V and J ends lost 3 bases and 1 base, in that order; junction bases with no gene match: 7. The CDR3 contains 19 residues. The CDR3 DNA follows: TGCGCCAGCAGCCACCCACCGGGACTAGCGGGGGGGGGCACAGATACGCAGTATTTT. This gives the protein CASSHPPGLAGGGTDTQYF.

This clone was seen a single time. The gene calls are TRBV2 and TRBJ2-1, with 10 bases identical to TRBD2. With 6 bases clipped from V and 0 bases from J, the junction kept 8 bases outside the gene matches. Germline values: CDR1 SNHLY, CDR2 FYNNEI. The CDR3 extends over 17 amino acids. CDR3 region: CASRLAGGPSSYNEQFF. CDR3 DNA: TGTGCCAGCAGGTTAGCGGGAGGCCCTAGCTCCTACAATGAGCAGTTCTTC. The complete variable domain, with remaining parts taken from reference TRBV2 and TRBJ2-1, reads EPEVTQTPSHQVTQMGQEVILRCVPISNHLYFYWYRQILGQKVEFLVSFYNNEISEKSEIFDDQFSVERPDGSNFTLKIRSTKLEDSAMYFCASRLAGGPSSYNEQFFGPGTRLTVL.

This chain links TRBV29-1 with TRBJ2-1; 10 bases match TRBD2. Trimming took 4 bases from V and 3 from J; bases not matched to a gene: 6. The CDR3 is made up of 15 amino acids. Germline lookup yields CDR1 SQVTM and CDR2 ANQGSEA. In nucleotides, the CDR3 is TGCAGCGTTGCCGCCGGGACTAGCGTCTACAATGAGCAGTTCTTC. Amino acids: CSVAAGTSVYNEQFF.

To note about this clone: Other nucleotide sequences from this sample produce the same CDR3. The V and J genes are TRBV5-4 and TRBJ2-1; 7 nucleotides align to TRBD1. Germline V gene sequence: CDR1 SGHNT, CDR2 YYREEE (reference sequence). V was pared by 0 bases and J by 0 bases, with 3 bases of the junction left unmatched. The CDR3 is 16 residues long. The DNA of the CDR3 is TGTGCCAGCAGCTTGGGTGGGACAGTCTCCTACAATGAGCAGTTCTTC. It is translated as CASSLGGTVSYNEQFF.

V usage is TRBV5-1 and J usage is TRBJ2-5; possible D gene TRBD1, 6 bases. The V gene lost 0 bases and the J gene lost 9 bases, with 6 bases spanning the gap. Germline lookup yields CDR1 SGHRS and CDR2 YFSETQ. The length of the CDR3 is 11 residues. The CDR3 DNA reads as TGCGCCAGCAGCTTGGAGGGGGCCCAGTACTTC. It translates to CASSLEGAQYF.

The chain carries TRBV7-6 and TRBJ1-6; maybe TRBD1 (5 bases). CDR3 length equals 15 residues. Germline V CDR1 and CDR2: SGHVS, FNYEAQ. Trimming left V 1 base short and J 5 bases short, with 9 bases between. The CDR3 sequence: CASSLVRDDNSPLHF. The CDR3 nucleotides are TGTGCCAGCAGCTTAGTCAGGGATGATAATTCACCCCTCCACTTT.

This CDR3 is CASSLDQGAAYEQYF. CDR3 DNA: TGCGCCAGCAGCTTGGATCAGGGGGCTGCCTACGAGCAGTACTTC. The genes are TRBV5-1 and TRBJ2-7; TRBD1 matches at 8 bases. Germline CDR1 reads SGHRS; CDR2 reads YFSETQ. This CDR3 is built from 15 residues. The V gene end was trimmed by 0 bases and the J gene end by 2 bases; junction bases not matched to a gene: 4.

The rearrangement links TRBV7-6 to TRBJ2-5; TRBD2 agrees at 9 bases. CDR1 is SGHVS and CDR2 is FNYEAQ in the germline V gene. CDR3 length equals 17 residues. The trim removed 5 bases at V and 0 bases at J, leaving 10 bases unmatched. DNA for the CDR3: TGTGCCAGCAGCCAGCTTCCTAGCGGGGTGTACCAAGAGACCCAGTACTTC. Protein product: CASSQLPSGVYQETQYF.

The chain couples TRBV5-1 to TRBJ1-1; 7 bases line up with TRBD1. The V gene's germline CDR1 is SGHRS and CDR2 YFSETQ. The CDR3 consists of 14 residues. Unmatched junction bases numbered 6, after V lost 4 bases and J lost 3 bases. The CDR3 spells CASSRGTADTEAFF. The CDR3 DNA sequence: TGCGCCAGCAGCAGAGGGACAGCGGACACTGAAGCTTTCTTT. The full variable domain, completed using reference TRBV5-1 and TRBJ1-1, is KAGVTQTPRYLIKTRGQQVTLSCSPISGHRSVSWYQQTPGQGLQFLFEYFSETQRNKGNFPGRFSGRQFSNSRSEMNVSTLELGDSALYLCASSRGTADTEAFFGQGTRLTVV.